The 4 T cell receptor beta chains reported below all come from one sample, sequenced in a study of cytomegalovirus exposure and HLA in healthy donors. Assay used: immunoSEQ multiplex PCR; TCRdb lists only in-frame clones, some missing. This sample has roughly 330,000 clones, with around 90% found just once. Sequences were obtained from PBMCs. These receptors all stem from a woman aged 30 to 39 in good health and CMV-seropositive.

This clone has only one observation. V gene TRBV13 combines with J gene TRBJ1-4; D possibly corresponds to TRBD1 (6 bases). This CDR3 spans 17 amino acids. The V gene lost 5 bases and the J gene lost 7 bases, with 23 bases spanning the gap. Germline CDR1 PRHDT, CDR2 FYEKMQ (reference sequence). The CDR3 loop is CASSAGGRGDGAEKLFF. The CDR3, as DNA: TGTGCCAGCAGCGCGGGTGGAAGGGGGGACGGGGCTGAAAAACTGTTTTTT. The full variable domain, its missing parts supplied by reference TRBV13 and TRBJ1-4, is AAGVIQSPRHLIKEKRETATLKCYPIPRHDTVYWYQQGPGQDPQFLISFYEKMQSDKGSIPDRFSAQQFSDYHSELNMSSLELGDSALYFCASSAGGRGDGAEKLFFGSGTQLSVL.

J is TRBJ2-5 and V is TRBV15, with TRBD2 as a possible D gene (5 bases). V lost 5 bases and J lost 3, with 7 bases in between. Germline lookup yields CDR1 LNHNV and CDR2 YYDKDF (reference sequence). The CDR3 is 12 residues long. CDR3 loop: CATSPGEETQYF. The CDR3 coding sequence is TGTGCCACCAGCCCCGGGGAAGAGACCCAGTACTTC.

The chain carries TRBV9 and TRBJ2-2; D not resolved. Germline lookup yields CDR1 SGDLS and CDR2 YYNGEE. V lost 0 bases and J lost 1, with 4 bases in between. This CDR3 is built from 14 residues. In DNA, the CDR3 is TGTGCCAGCAGCGTAGAAGGGAACACCGGGGAGCTGTTTTTT. It specifies CASSVEGNTGELFF. The variable domain in full, completed from reference TRBV9 and TRBJ2-2, reads DSGVTQTPKHLITATGQRVTLRCSPRSGDLSVYWYQQSLDQGLQFLIQYYNGEERAKGNILERFSAQQFPDLHSELNLSSLELGDSALYFCASSVEGNTGELFFGEGSRLTVL.

The chain is built from TRBV15 and TRBJ1-4; the D gene is possibly TRBD1 (5 bases). The germline V gene has CDR1 LNHNV and CDR2 YYDKDF (reference sequence). V was cut by 1 base and J by 8 bases, with 11 bases left in between. The CDR3 is 14 amino acids. The DNA for the CDR3 is TGTGCCACCAGCAGAGGAGGGGTTGGCGAAAAACTGTTTTTT. Translating gives CATSRGGVGEKLFF.